This T cell receptor (beta chain) derives from a study of cytomegalovirus exposure and HLA in healthy donors (dated by TCRdb to 2017 to 2019). With respect to the entire study: A later analysis indicated that the 90 to 150 validation repertoires were generated on the platform also employed for the 670 or so repertoires of the first cohort. The study aimed to test whether cataloging public T cell receptors could reveal signatures of past pathogen exposure. Along with the approximately 700-subject first cohort, a separate validation cohort of over a hundred different subjects was used. To predict cytomegalovirus infection status, the study brought together high-throughput TCR immunosequencing, statistical association of individual TCRs with disease status, and machine learning.

The library was made by the immunoSEQ multiplex PCR assay. Per the original workflow: A statistical classification framework was developed to diagnose cytomegalovirus status using the catalog of TCR beta chain sequences. This is the immuneACCESS table as TCRdb keeps it, with only in-frame sequences that have V and J called. A part of the clones is gone; compared with another copy, unresolved V genes explain less than half, and the rest is unexplained. Clone size and V and J calls were adopted from that table, with D and trimming inferred from the DNA. This sample has 120,000 to 150,000 clones in its table, and roughly nine tenths of those were observed once. The leading ten clones occupy about 0.65% of the sample. V and J lose 5 bases and 9 bases, and a span of 23 bases separates them. The CDR3 contains 15 residues, cysteine and phenylalanine counted. Only CDR3 DNA remains: 45 bases, in frame from the first base. The germline V gene gives CDR1 as SGHRS and CDR2 as YFSETQ.

In its sample, this clone was seen once. Its target antigen remains unknown. No much larger clonotype is one base removed from it; base qualities were not supplied. General conclusions and limits of the study: Most TCR sequences were seen in very few donors, while some public TCRs were found in many individuals. In both the original and validation cohorts, the classifier was reported to diagnose cytomegalovirus status with high specificity and sensitivity. A later analysis had no HLA typing for the validation cohort, so co-occurrence there was scored across all 130 or so repertoires. The study gave a list of around 170 TCR beta chains associated with cytomegalovirus. According to the authors, the approach could potentially be generalized to other disease states and immunological phenotypes. Subsequent analysis determined that TCRs grouped into clusters in the first cohort also showed a tendency toward co-occurrence across the 120 validation repertoires, and about 93% of cluster scores exceeded 0. A few of the identified cytomegalovirus-associated TCR beta chains were confirmed in vitro to be specific for cytomegalovirus antigens.

Donors formed part of the validation cohort, which comprised about 120 subjects and was distinct from the first cohort of 670 or so subjects. The receptor was isolated from a man between 18 and 35 years old in good health and CMV-seronegative. Sequencing was performed on PBMCs. The sequence links TRBV5-1 to TRBJ2-5, with a tentative D gene TRBD2 over 6 matching bases. DNA sequence: TGCGCCAGCAGTTTCTCAGCGGGCCCGACGGGGTCCCAGTACTTC. This codes for CASSFSAGPTGSQYF.